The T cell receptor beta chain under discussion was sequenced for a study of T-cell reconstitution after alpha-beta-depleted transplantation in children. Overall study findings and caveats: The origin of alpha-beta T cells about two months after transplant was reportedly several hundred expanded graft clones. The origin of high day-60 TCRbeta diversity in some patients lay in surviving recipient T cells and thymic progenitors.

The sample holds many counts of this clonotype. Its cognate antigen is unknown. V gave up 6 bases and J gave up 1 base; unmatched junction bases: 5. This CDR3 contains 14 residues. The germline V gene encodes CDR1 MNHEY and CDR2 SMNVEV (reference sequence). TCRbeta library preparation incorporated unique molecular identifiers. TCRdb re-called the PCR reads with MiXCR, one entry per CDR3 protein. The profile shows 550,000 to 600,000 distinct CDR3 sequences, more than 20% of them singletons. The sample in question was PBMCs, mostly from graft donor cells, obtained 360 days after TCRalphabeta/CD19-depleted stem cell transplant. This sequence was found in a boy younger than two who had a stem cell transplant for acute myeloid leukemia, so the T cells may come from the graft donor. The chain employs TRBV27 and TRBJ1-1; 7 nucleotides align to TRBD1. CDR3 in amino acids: CASSHRGPNTEAFF. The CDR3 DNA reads TGTGCCAGCAGCCACAGGGGACCGAACACTGAAGCTTTCTTT.